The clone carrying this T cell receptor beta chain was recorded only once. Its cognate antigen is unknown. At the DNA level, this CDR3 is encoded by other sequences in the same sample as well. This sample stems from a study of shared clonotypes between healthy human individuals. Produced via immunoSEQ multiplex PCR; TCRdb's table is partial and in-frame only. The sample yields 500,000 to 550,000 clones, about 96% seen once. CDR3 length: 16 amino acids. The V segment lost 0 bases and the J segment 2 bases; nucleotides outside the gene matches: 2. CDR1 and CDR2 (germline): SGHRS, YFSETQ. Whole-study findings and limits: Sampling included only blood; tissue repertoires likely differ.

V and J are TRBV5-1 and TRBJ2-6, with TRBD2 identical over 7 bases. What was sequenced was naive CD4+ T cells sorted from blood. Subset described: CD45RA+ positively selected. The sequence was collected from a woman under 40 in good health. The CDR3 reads CASSLAGGAGANVLTF. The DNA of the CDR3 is TGCGCCAGCAGCTTGGCTGGGGGGGCTGGGGCCAACGTCCTGACTTTC.